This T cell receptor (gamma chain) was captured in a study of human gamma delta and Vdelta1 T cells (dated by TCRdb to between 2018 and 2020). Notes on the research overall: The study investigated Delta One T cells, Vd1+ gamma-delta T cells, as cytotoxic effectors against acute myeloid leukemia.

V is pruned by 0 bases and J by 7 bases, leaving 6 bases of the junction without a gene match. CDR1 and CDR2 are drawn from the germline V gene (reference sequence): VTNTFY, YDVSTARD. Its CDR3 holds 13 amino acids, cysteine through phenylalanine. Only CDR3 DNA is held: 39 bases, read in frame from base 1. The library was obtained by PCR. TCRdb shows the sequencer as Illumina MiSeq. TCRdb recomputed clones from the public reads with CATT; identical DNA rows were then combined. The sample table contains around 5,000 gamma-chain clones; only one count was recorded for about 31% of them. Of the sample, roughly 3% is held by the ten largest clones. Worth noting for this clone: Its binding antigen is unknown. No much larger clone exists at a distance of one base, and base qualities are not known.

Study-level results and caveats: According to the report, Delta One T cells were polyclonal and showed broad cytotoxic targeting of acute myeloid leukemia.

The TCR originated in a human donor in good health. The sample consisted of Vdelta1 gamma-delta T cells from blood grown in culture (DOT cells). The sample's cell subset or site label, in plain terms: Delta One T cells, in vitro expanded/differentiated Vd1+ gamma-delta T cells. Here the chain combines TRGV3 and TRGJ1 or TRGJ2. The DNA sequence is TGTGCCACCTGGGACAGGCCGGACTATAAGAAACTCTTT. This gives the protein CATWDRPDYKKLF.